These T cell receptor beta chains were read from a single sample in a study of blood T cell repertoires in COVID-19. TCRdb's copy holds only in-frame clones and misses some; the assay was immunoSEQ multiplex PCR. The table lists 210,000 or so clones, roughly 80% of them singletons. The sample consisted of peripheral blood. Receptors originate from a woman older than 75 with acute or convalescent COVID-19. Each CDR3 is given with its conserved first and last residue. A D gene is named only where the DNA matches it firmly. Rows give clone size only sometimes, using once, few, many, or a class for an expanded clone.

>NA|TRBJ1-1|NA|TRBV27
TGTGCCAGCAGTTCCCGTCCGGGCCAAATGGGGCTGAACACTGAAGCTTTCTTT
CASSSRPGQMGLNTEAFF
>NA|TRBJ1-5|TRBD1|TRBV19
TGTGCCAGCAGACAGGGTTACGCGGAACAAAGCAATCAGCCCCAGCATTTT
CASRQGYAEQSNQPQHF
>few|TRBJ2-7|TRBD2|TRBV29-1
TGCAGCGTCCGCGGGGGTACCGACGAGCAGTACTTC
CSVRGGTDEQYF
>NA|TRBJ1-4|NA|TRBV3-1/TRBV3-2
TGTGCCAGCAGCCAAATCAACCGGGAGGAACTGTTTTTT
CASSQINREELFF
>NA|TRBJ2-1|TRBD1|TRBV6-2/TRBV6-3
TGTGCCAGCAGTCGGGGACAGGGCTTCTACAATGAGCAGTTCTTC
CASSRGQGFYNEQFF
>NA|TRBJ2-2|TRBD2|TRBV5-1
TGCGCCAGCAGCTTCCTGACTAGCTCAGGCACCGGGGAGCTGTTTTTT
CASSFLTSSGTGELFF
>few|TRBJ2-5|TRBD1|TRBV28
TGTGCCAGCAGTCCGGGGGCGCAGGGGGCTGGAGAGACCCAGTACTTC
CASSPGAQGAGETQYF
>once|TRBJ2-7|NA|TRBV18
TGTGCCAGCTCACGGCCCGGTGGAGACGGCTCCTACGAGCAGTACTTC
CASSRPGGDGSYEQYF
>NA|TRBJ2-7|TRBD1|TRBV3-1/TRBV3-2
TGTGCCAGCAGCCGACAGGGGCCTGGCGAGCAGTACTTC
CASSRQGPGEQYF
>NA|TRBJ1-2|NA|TRBV19
TGTGCCAGTAGTATCTCCAGAAACTATGGCTACACCTTC
CASSISRNYGYTF
>NA|TRBJ1-1|TRBD1|TRBV7-9
TGTGCCAGCAGGCGACAGGGTGTGGAGAACACTGAAGCTTTCTTT
CASRRQGVENTEAFF
>NA|TRBJ2-7|TRBD1|TRBV28
TGTGCCAGCAGTTTGAGCTTTCCGGGACAGGGTTCTTACGAGCAGTACTTC
CASSLSFPGQGSYEQYF
>NA|TRBJ2-7|TRBD2|TRBV11-2
TGTGCCAGCTCCCCCATAGCGGGAGGGCCGGGGTACGAGCAGTACTTC
CASSPIAGGPGYEQYF
>few|TRBJ1-6|TRBD1|TRBV4-2
TGTGCCAGCAGCCTTGACGGGACAGAAAATTCACCCCTCCACTTT
CASSLDGTENSPLHF
>NA|TRBJ2-2|TRBD1|TRBV19
TGTGCCAGTAGTGGGGTTCTGGGACAGAAGAACACCGGGGAGCTGTTTTTT
CASSGVLGQKNTGELFF
>NA|TRBJ1-1|NA|TRBV3-1/TRBV3-2
TGTGCCAGCAGCCAAGACGCGGCTTTTTCGACTGAAGCTTTCTTT
CASSQDAAFSTEAFF
>few|TRBJ2-1|NA|TRBV19
TGTGCCAGCTCAAGAGTCCTACGGGAGAGCAACAATGAGCAGTTCTTC
CASSRVLRESNNEQFF
>NA|TRBJ2-7|NA|TRBV18
TGTGCCAGCTCACCCATTAGCTCCTACGAGCAGTACTTC
CASSPISSYEQYF
>NA|TRBJ2-7|NA|TRBV12-5
TGTGCTAGTGGTGCCCGGTTGGGGCCCTACGAGCAGTACTTC
CASGARLGPYEQYF
>NA|TRBJ2-5|TRBD2|TRBV6-5
TGTGCCAGCAGCCGTCTGAGCGGGGGTAGGGAGACCCAGTACTTC
CASSRLSGGRETQYF
>few|TRBJ2-7|TRBD1|TRBV12-5
TGTGCTAGTGGTTTCTCCGGGACAGGGGCCTCTCAGTACTTC
CASGFSGTGASQYF
>NA|TRBJ2-6|TRBD2|TRBV19
TGTGCCAGTAGTCCCCTAGCGGCTGGGGCCAACGTCCTGACTTTC
CASSPLAAGANVLTF
>NA|TRBJ2-5|NA|TRBV3-1/TRBV3-2
TGTGCCACCTCAACGCAGACAGGGAGGCAAGAGACCCAGTACTTC
CATSTQTGRQETQYF
>few|TRBJ2-2|TRBD2|TRBV5-1
TGCGCCAGCAGCCAGGGCGGGAGCACCGGGGAGCTGTTTTTT
CASSQGGSTGELFF
>few|TRBJ2-7|TRBD2|TRBV18
TGTGCCAGCTCACCTAGCGGGGATAGCTCCTACGAGCAGTACTTC
CASSPSGDSSYEQYF
>NA|TRBJ1-1|NA|TRBV10-3
TGTGCCATCAGTCCGGCTCAGGGAGGGGGTGAACAAGCTTTCTTT
CAISPAQGGGEQAFF
>NA|TRBJ2-2|TRBD1|TRBV19
TGTGCCAGTAGTAACAGGGGAAGCACCGGGGAGCTGTTTTTT
CASSNRGSTGELFF
>NA|TRBJ2-7|TRBD2|TRBV7-8
TGTGCCAGCAGCTTAGAAAGACCTAGCGGGGTTAGCTCCTACGAGCAGTACTTC
CASSLERPSGVSSYEQYF